These T cell receptor beta chains were read from a single sample in a study of shared clonotypes between healthy human individuals. TCRdb's table, derived via immunoSEQ multiplex PCR, lists solely in-frame clones and lacks some. This table holds around 430,000 clones, around 79% found once. Sample: PBMCs. The source is a woman aged 40 to 50 in good health. Some clones in this sample may be carry-over from other donors' samples. CDR3s include the opening cysteine and the closing phenylalanine or tryptophan. The D gene is left open where the match is weak. Clone size is given for some rows only: seen once, a few or many times, or a class if the clone is expanded.

>TRBV6-4|-|TRBD2|TRBJ2-1
CASSEVLGLGSYNEQFF
TGTGCCAGCAGCGAGGTCCTGGGACTAGGCTCCTACAATGAGCAGTTCTTC
>TRBV28|-|-|TRBJ2-7
CASSLYRLFRSYEQYF
TGTGCCAGCAGTTTATATAGGTTATTTAGGTCCTACGAGCAGTACTTC
>TRBV11-2|few|TRBD1|TRBJ2-7
CASSSTGVSYEQYF
TGTGCCAGCAGCTCGACAGGGGTTAGCTACGAGCAGTACTTC
>TRBV7-9|-|TRBD1|TRBJ2-7
CASSSHRGLEQYF
TGTGCCAGCAGCTCCCACAGGGGGCTTGAGCAGTACTTC
>TRBV11-2|-|TRBD1|TRBJ2-7
CASSLAGQGWDEQYF
TGTGCCAGCAGCTTAGCGGGACAGGGGTGGGACGAGCAGTACTTC
>TRBV7-2|-|-|TRBJ2-4
CASSLELYVAKNIQYF
TGTGCCAGCAGCTTGGAACTTTACGTAGCCAAAAACATTCAGTACTTC
>TRBV7-2|-|TRBD2|TRBJ2-3
CASSPRTSGATDTQYF
TGTGCCAGCAGCCCAAGGACTAGCGGAGCCACAGATACGCAGTATTTT
>TRBV6-5|-|-|TRBJ1-2
CASSFLIRSTLYGYTF
TGTGCCAGCAGTTTCCTTATCAGGTCCACTCTCTATGGCTACACCTTC
>TRBV15|-|TRBD1|TRBJ1-5
CATKDRTSNQPQHF
TGTGCCACCAAGGACAGGACTAGCAATCAGCCCCAGCATTTT
>TRBV10-3|-|TRBD2|TRBJ2-1
CASHTGLAGGYNEQFF
TGTGCCTCACACACCGGACTAGCGGGAGGGTACAATGAGCAGTTCTTC
>TRBV15|-|TRBD1|TRBJ2-5
CATSIPRQGLGETQYF
TGTGCCACCAGCATCCCGAGACAGGGCCTAGGAGAGACCCAGTACTTC
>TRBV10-2|-|-|TRBJ2-3
CASSIFLYTDTQYF
TGCGCCAGCAGTATCTTTTTATACACAGATACGCAGTATTTT
>TRBV30|-|-|TRBJ1-1
CAWTTGQLNTEAFF
TGTGCCTGGACCACAGGACAGCTGAACACTGAAGCTTTCTTT
>TRBV5-4|once|TRBD2|TRBJ2-7
CASSLSSGFYEQYF
TGTGCCAGCAGCTTGTCTAGCGGGTTCTACGAGCAGTACTTC
>TRBV25-1|-|-|TRBJ1-1
CASRDQQVSEAFF
TGTGCCAGCAGAGATCAACAGGTATCTGAAGCTTTCTTT
>TRBV19|-|TRBD2|TRBJ2-7
CASSIRLAGGYEQYF
TGTGCCAGTAGTATAAGACTAGCGGGAGGGTACGAGCAGTACTTC
>TRBV7-3|-|-|TRBJ2-2
CASSLSGPDGGELFF
TGTGCCAGCAGCTTAAGCGGGCCTGACGGCGGGGAGCTGTTTTTT
>TRBV30|-|TRBD2|TRBJ2-1
CAWSRGSGTPNEQFF
TGTGCCTGGAGTCGCGGGAGTGGGACCCCTAATGAGCAGTTCTTC
>TRBV28|-|TRBD1|TRBJ1-5
CASSFRQGAYQPQHF
TGTGCCAGCAGTTTCCGACAGGGGGCCTATCAGCCCCAGCATTTT
>TRBV7-6|few|TRBD1|TRBJ2-5
CASSLVRGRVETQYF
TGTGCCAGCAGCTTGGTTAGGGGGCGGGTGGAGACCCAGTACTTC
>TRBV27|-|-|TRBJ2-2
CASSLRVGQEGGELFF
TGTGCCAGCAGTTTACGGGTTGGACAGGAGGGCGGGGAGCTGTTTTTT
>TRBV4-2|-|TRBD2|TRBJ2-7
CASSPRAGGTLYEQYF
TGTGCCAGCAGCCCCCGCGCGGGGGGGACCTTATACGAGCAGTACTTC